Listed below are T cell receptor beta chains from one sample, sequenced in a study of blood T cell repertoires in COVID-19. TCRdb's copy holds only in-frame clones and misses some; the assay was immunoSEQ multiplex PCR. This table has 220,000 or so clones, 65% to 85% appearing once. The sample comprised peripheral blood. These receptors were obtained from a woman under 40 who had recovered from COVID-19. The CDR3 runs from the conserved cysteine through the conserved F or W. D genes are given only for firm matches. Size tells how often a clone was seen (once, few, many) or the class of an expanded clone, and some rows leave it out.

TRBJ2-3,15,TRBV28,TRBD1,-,TGTGCCAGCAGTTTAGGGCAGGGGGTCACAGATACGCAGTATTTT,CASSLGQGVTDTQYF
TRBJ1-2,13,TRBV27,TRBD1,-,TGTGCCAGCAGTTTCGGACAGGGGGACGGCTACACCTTC,CASSFGQGDGYTF
TRBJ2-7,16,TRBV5-1,TRBD2,-,TGCGCCAGCAGCTTGGACGGGACTAGCGGGAACAACGAGCAGTACTTC,CASSLDGTSGNNEQYF
TRBJ1-1,15,TRBV28,-,-,TGTGCCAGCAGTTGGGGGGGGCGGATGAACACTGAAGCTTTCTTT,CASSWGGRMNTEAFF
TRBJ1-1,17,TRBV4-1,TRBD1,-,TGCGCCAGCAGCCAAGGGAGAACCGGGACAGTCAACACTGAAGCTTTCTTT,CASSQGRTGTVNTEAFF
TRBJ2-4,13,TRBV28,TRBD1,-,TGTGCCAGCAGCCTGGACAGGTTCGGCATTCAGTACTTC,CASSLDRFGIQYF
TRBJ2-1,15,TRBV5-1,-,-,TGCGCCAGCAGCCCCACCCCGGACACATACAATGAGCAGTTCTTC,CASSPTPDTYNEQFF
TRBJ2-5,13,TRBV6-5,-,-,TGTGCCAGCAGTAAGCCAGGGGCAGAGACCCAGTACTTC,CASSKPGAETQYF
TRBJ1-1,12,TRBV6-1,-,-,TGTGCCAGCAGTGAATACGGCACTGAAGCTTTCTTT,CASSEYGTEAFF
TRBJ2-7,14,TRBV7-6,TRBD2,-,TGTGCCAGCAGCTACGCGTCTAGCGGCTACGAGCAGTACTTC,CASSYASSGYEQYF
TRBJ2-4,14,TRBV11-2,-,-,TGTGCCAGCAGCTTAGCTAGTGGCGGGGACATTCAGTACTTC,CASSLASGGDIQYF
TRBJ2-5,13,TRBV11-3,-,-,TGTGCCAGCAGCCTGGACGGGATACAGACCCAGTACTTC,CASSLDGIQTQYF
TRBJ2-3,13,TRBV7-2,TRBD1,-,TGTGCCAGGACAGGGGAGAACACAGATACGCAGTATTTT,CARTGENTDTQYF
TRBJ2-3,14,TRBV6-2/TRBV6-3,-,-,TGTGCCAGCAGTTTCGTAGTCCTCACAGATACGCAGTATTTT,CASSFVVLTDTQYF
TRBJ2-1,17,TRBV28,TRBD2,-,TGTGCCAGCAGTTTTTGGCGGGAGGGAAGCTCCTACAATGAGCAGTTCTTC,CASSFWREGSSYNEQFF
TRBJ1-5,15,TRBV28,TRBD1,few,TGTGCCAGCAGTTCCCGGACAGGGGCCATCAGCCCCCAGCATTTT,CASSSRTGAISPQHF
TRBJ1-4,17,TRBV11-2,-,-,TGTGCCAGCAGCCGGGGGATTCTCAGACTAGGGGTTGAAAAACTGTTTTTT,CASSRGILRLGVEKLFF
TRBJ1-5,15,TRBV2,-,-,TGTGCCAGCAGTTACCAGGGATCCAGCAATCAGCCCCAGCATTTT,CASSYQGSSNQPQHF
TRBJ2-3,12,TRBV27,-,-,TGTGCCAGCAGTTTCAGGGGACATACGCAGTATTTT,CASSFRGHTQYF
TRBJ2-3,14,TRBV28,TRBD2,-,TGTGCCAGCAGTCTGACTAGCGGCACAGATACGCAGTATTTT,CASSLTSGTDTQYF
TRBJ2-5,13,TRBV10-3,-,-,TGTGCCATCACCCGACGGGGTGGAGAGACCCAGTACTTC,CAITRRGGETQYF
TRBJ2-1,18,TRBV28,TRBD2,-,TGTGCCAGCTCCTCCGGGCTAGCGGGAGGCACGGGGCTTGGTGAGCAGTTCTTC,CASSSGLAGGTGLGEQFF
TRBJ1-1,12,TRBV30,-,-,TGTGCCCTTTCGCAGGGTTGGGATGAAGCTTTCTTT,CALSQGWDEAFF
TRBJ2-3,12,TRBV29-1,-,-,TGCAGCGTTGATCGGGGCACAGATACGCAGTATTTT,CSVDRGTDTQYF
TRBJ2-2,16,TRBV18,TRBD1,-,TGTGCCAGCTCAAACGTGGCAGGGGGCGTAGCCGGGGAGCTGTTTTTT,CASSNVAGGVAGELFF
TRBJ2-1,16,TRBV5-1,-,-,TGCGCCAGCAGCTTGGGACAGGTAAAGGAGTACAATGAGCAGTTCTTC,CASSLGQVKEYNEQFF
TRBJ2-3,16,TRBV7-3,-,few,TGTGCCAGCAGCGCCGGGATAGCCGCTAGCACAGATACGCAGTATTTT,CASSAGIAASTDTQYF
TRBJ2-1,15,TRBV9,TRBD2,-,TGTGCCAGCAGTCAAAGCGGGATCTCCTACAATGAGCAGTTCTTC,CASSQSGISYNEQFF
TRBJ2-1,15,TRBV6-6,TRBD1,-,TGTGCCAGCAGTTACTCGTACGGACAGGTCTACGAGCAGTTCTTC,CASSYSYGQVYEQFF
TRBJ2-2,17,TRBV24-1,-,-,TGTGCCACCAGTGATTTGCAAGAGGGGGGGAGCACCGGGGAGCTGTTTTTT,CATSDLQEGGSTGELFF
TRBJ1-4,14,TRBV19,TRBD1,-,TGTGCCAGTAGTGAGGACAGGGGGCGTGAAAAACTGTTTTTT,CASSEDRGREKLFF
TRBJ2-7,13,TRBV5-5,TRBD1,-,TGTGCCAGCAGCTGGGACAGTTTCTACGAGCAGTACTTC,CASSWDSFYEQYF
TRBJ1-5,16,TRBV5-1,-,few,TGCGCCAGCAGCTTACAGGGTGGGGCAGGGGATCAGCCCCAGCATTTT,CASSLQGGAGDQPQHF
TRBJ1-2,10,TRBV20-1,-,-,TGCAGTGCTATCCAGGGAGGCTACACCTTC,CSAIQGGYTF
TRBJ2-7,14,TRBV6-5,-,-,TGTGCCAGCACATGGGGCGGGAACTCCTACGAGCAGTACTTC,CASTWGGNSYEQYF
TRBJ2-7,13,TRBV19,-,-,TGTGCCAGTAGTATGGGACGGGAGTTCGAGCAGTACTTC,CASSMGREFEQYF
TRBJ2-7,16,TRBV24-1,TRBD2,-,TGTGCCACCAGTGATCCCGGGACTAGCGGGAGGGCCAAGCAGTACTTC,CATSDPGTSGRAKQYF
TRBJ2-7,15,TRBV6-5,TRBD1,-,TGTGCCAGCAGTTACCCGGGACAGGGATCCTACGAGCAGTACTTC,CASSYPGQGSYEQYF
TRBJ1-4,16,TRBV9,TRBD1,-,TGTGCCAGCAGCGTAGACCGACAGGGGGCTAGTGAAAAACTGTTTTTT,CASSVDRQGASEKLFF
TRBJ2-1,15,TRBV5-1,TRBD2,few,TGCGCCAGCAGCTTGGTAGCTAGCGGGAGCAATGAGCAGTTCTTC,CASSLVASGSNEQFF
TRBJ1-1,14,TRBV5-1,-,-,TGCGCCAGCAGCTGGGACACCCCGAACACTGAAGCTTTCTTT,CASSWDTPNTEAFF
TRBJ2-1,18,TRBV6-1,TRBD2,-,TGTGCCAGCAGTGAATCCTGGACGAGCGGGAGGATTTCCAATGAGCAGTTCTTC,CASSESWTSGRISNEQFF
TRBJ1-2,15,TRBV5-5,TRBD1,-,TGTGCCAGCAGCTTATCGGGACAGGGGCACTATGGCTACACCTTC,CASSLSGQGHYGYTF
TRBJ2-1,15,TRBV29-1,TRBD2,-,TGCAGCGTCTCAAGAGCGGGAGACCCAGGGAATGAGCAGTTCTTC,CSVSRAGDPGNEQFF
TRBJ1-4,14,TRBV6-2/TRBV6-3,TRBD1,-,TGTGCCAGCAGCCATGACAGGGGTAATGAAAAACTGTTTTTT,CASSHDRGNEKLFF
TRBJ2-7,13,TRBV4-2,TRBD1,-,TGTGCCAGCAGCCCGGACAGGGGTTACGAGCAGTACTTC,CASSPDRGYEQYF
TRBJ1-4,12,TRBV28,TRBD1,-,TGTGCCAGCAGAATGACAGGGTTAAAACTGTTTTTT,CASRMTGLKLFF
TRBJ2-3,13,TRBV9,-,-,TGTGCCAGCAGCCCCGTCGTCACAGATACGCAGTATTTT,CASSPVVTDTQYF
TRBJ1-2,11,TRBV10-1,-,-,TGTGCCAGCAGTGAGGCGGGGAGGGCTTACTTC,CASSEAGRAYF
TRBJ2-3,17,TRBV4-1,TRBD2,-,TGCGCCAGCAGCCAAGATCGCCTAGCGGCCTGGGTAGATACGCAGTATTTT,CASSQDRLAAWVDTQYF
TRBJ2-7,14,TRBV24-1,TRBD1,-,TGTGCCACCAGTCCGGGACAGGGATTATACGAGCAGTACTTC,CATSPGQGLYEQYF
TRBJ1-2,12,TRBV12-3/TRBV12-4,-,-,TGTGCCAGCAGGACGCACGGGTATGGCTACACCTTC,CASRTHGYGYTF